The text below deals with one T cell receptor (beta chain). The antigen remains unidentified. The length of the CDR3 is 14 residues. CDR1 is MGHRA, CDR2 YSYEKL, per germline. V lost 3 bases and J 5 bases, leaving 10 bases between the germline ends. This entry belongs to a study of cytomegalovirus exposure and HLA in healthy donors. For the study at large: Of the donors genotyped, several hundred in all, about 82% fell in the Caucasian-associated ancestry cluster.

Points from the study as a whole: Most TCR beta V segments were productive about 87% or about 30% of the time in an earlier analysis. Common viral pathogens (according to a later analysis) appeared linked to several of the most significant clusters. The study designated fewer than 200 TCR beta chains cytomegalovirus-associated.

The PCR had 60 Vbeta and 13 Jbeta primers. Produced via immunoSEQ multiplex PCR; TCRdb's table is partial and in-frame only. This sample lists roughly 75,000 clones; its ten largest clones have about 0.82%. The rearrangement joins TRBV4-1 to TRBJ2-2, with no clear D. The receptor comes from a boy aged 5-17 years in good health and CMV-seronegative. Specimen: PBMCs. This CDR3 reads CASSQALLTGELFF. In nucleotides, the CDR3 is TGCGCCAGCAGCCAGGCTTTACTAACCGGGGAGCTGTTTTTT.